This TCR beta chain was identified in a study of shared clonotypes between healthy human individuals. This CDR3 contains 19 residues. J gave up 8 bases and V 3 bases, and 17 bases lay outside the gene matches. Germline CDR1 and CDR2: MGHRA and YSYEKL. TCRdb keeps only in-frame clones here, not all; method: immunoSEQ multiplex PCR. In the table there are some 2,100,000 clones, about 93% of which are singletons. Naive-designated CD8 cells lacked CD45RO, were positively enriched for CCR7, and omitted terminally differentiated effector memory CD45RA+ cells. The sample taken for sequencing was naive CD8+ T cells from PBMCs. The sequence came from a young man in good health. Some clones in this sample may be carry-over from other donors' samples. The J gene is TRBJ2-1, the V gene TRBV4-1, with 12 bases matching TRBD2. CDR3 sequence reads: CASSHLGRTSGKTRDEQFF. CDR3 in DNA: TGCGCCAGCAGCCACCTGGGGAGGACTAGCGGGAAAACTCGAGATGAGCAGTTCTTC.